This T cell receptor (beta chain) is drawn from a study of blood T cell repertoires in COVID-19. Study as a whole: Samples of COVID-19 (acute and convalescent) were obtained from the United States, Italy and Spain. PBMCs, B-cell-depleted T cells, or T cells provided the cDNA or gDNA that made up the material.

Generated by immunoSEQ multiplex PCR, the TCRdb table keeps only in-frame clones and is missing some. This sample yields roughly 150,000 clones, of which 80% to 90% are seen a single time; approximately 2.4% belongs to the top ten. There are 13 residues in the CDR3. Trimming removed 7 bases at V and 1 base at J, with 10 bases between. The germline CDR1 and CDR2 sequences are SNHLY and FYNNEI. The chain links TRBV2 to TRBJ1-1; TRBD1 might be the D (5 bases). The receptor's source is a woman aged 70-85 years with acute or convalescent COVID-19. The material sequenced was peripheral blood. The CDR3 loop is CASKRQRNTEAFF. CDR3 in DNA: TGTGCCAGCAAGCGACAGAGGAACACTGAAGCTTTCTTT.